This T cell receptor (beta chain) was sequenced during a study of PD-1 blockade in classical Hodgkin lymphoma. Study conclusions and caveats: Newly diagnosed patients were said to have less baseline TCR diversity than healthy donors did.

As regards this clone: Its cognate antigen is unknown.

V was clipped by 1 base and J by 1 base, with 7 bases between them. Per germline, CDR1 MNHNS and CDR2 SASEGT. This CDR3 contains 14 residues. Measured with immunoSEQ multiplex PCR; TCRdb has only the in-frame clones, and not every one. The sample records about 30,000 clones, roughly 94% being singletons. Time point in this sample: newly diagnosed, previously untreated cHL patient sample. Newly diagnosed classical Hodgkin lymphoma PBMCs, still untreated, provided the comparison samples. This clonotype was sampled from a human donor with classical Hodgkin lymphoma. Sequenced: peripheral blood mononuclear cells (PBMCs). The chain is built from TRBV6-1 and TRBJ2-5, with D hard to call. CDR3 in amino acids: CASSEGQIQETQYF. As DNA, the CDR3 is TGTGCCAGCAGTGAAGGACAAATCCAAGAGACCCAGTACTTC.